These 13 T cell receptor beta chains came from one sample sequenced in a study of regulatory T cells in long-lasting Graves disease. Combining iRepertoire HTBI primers with Arm-PCR of CDR3 regions, the authors built TCR beta libraries. TCRdb ran MiXCR on the multiplex PCR reads and lists one entry per CDR3 protein. The sample includes 680,000 or so distinct CDR3 sequences, approximately 15% of them seen just once. The time point denotes: newly diagnosed GD, antithyroid drugs for less than 3 months. PBMC RNA was the source of the TCR library. These data are also associated with another study on T cells in Graves' hyperthyroidism and ophthalmopathy.

Sequencing was performed on peripheral blood mononuclear cells (PBMCs), taken at new diagnosis, from a patient treated with antithyroid drugs. The receptors here all came from a woman aged 25-40 years with Graves disease.

The chain joins TRBV9 to TRBJ1-4; a possible D gene is TRBD1 (5 bases). V lost 0 bases and J 10 bases, leaving 16 bases between the germline ends. Germline-derived CDR1 and CDR2 are SGDLS and YYNGEE. This CDR3 is built from 15 residues. The CDR3 loop is CASSVEREGMGKLFF. For the CDR3, the DNA is TGTGCCAGCAGCGTAGAAAGGGAGGGGATGGGAAAACTGTTTTTT.

This clonotype was seen a handful of times. The DNA of the CDR3 is TGTGCCACCAGTGATTCGGACAGGGGCGACAATCAGCCCCAGCATTTT. Protein product: CATSDSDRGDNQPQHF. The chain uses TRBV24-1 and TRBJ1-5; 9 bases line up with TRBD1. Trimming took 2 bases from V and 3 from J; bases not matched to a gene: 4. Germline assignment: CDR1 KGHDR and CDR2 SFDVKD. The length of the CDR3 is 16 residues.

This clonotype was observed a handful of times. This chain uses TRBV19 with TRBJ2-1; TRBD2 might be the D (5 bases). CDR3 length equals 13 residues. Germline V CDR1 and CDR2: LNHDA, SQIVND (reference sequence). With 5 bases removed from V and 6 bases from J, the gap between germline ends came to 11 bases. This CDR3 reads CASSATRFNEQFF. The DNA of the CDR3 is TGTGCCAGTAGTGCAACTAGATTCAATGAGCAGTTCTTC.

The table lists this clonotype with a few counts. This chain joins TRBV3-1 and TRBJ2-2, with D unresolved. Germline V gives CDR1 LGHDT, CDR2 YNNKEL (reference sequence). V was pared by 0 bases and J by 3 bases, with 8 bases between. CDR3 length: 15 residues. The CDR3 sequence: CASSQDWWDTGELFF. The CDR3 nucleotides read TGTGCCAGCAGCCAAGATTGGTGGGACACCGGGGAGCTGTTTTTT.

This clonotype was counted between two and nine times. This rearrangement joins TRBV20-1 to TRBJ2-2; 8 bases fit TRBD2. The CDR3 is made up of 14 amino acids. Trimming removed 1 base from V and 7 bases from J; junction bases left unmatched: 5. Germline CDR1 and CDR2: DFQATT and SNEGSKA (reference sequence). CDR3 sequence reads: CSARAGGPGGELFF. The CDR3 DNA follows: TGCAGTGCTAGAGCGGGAGGGCCGGGCGGGGAGCTGTTTTTT.

There are a few counts of this clonotype. This chain uses TRBV7-9 with TRBJ1-2, with TRBD1 as a possible D gene (6 bases). Germline V CDR1 and CDR2: SEHNR, FQNEAQ (reference sequence). Trimming stripped 3 bases from V and 6 bases from J, with 14 bases between. This CDR3 is 14 amino acids long. CDR3 coding DNA: TGTGCCAGCAGCTTGGGGGGGCCGGGGGATGGCTACACCTTC. It translates to CASSLGGPGDGYTF.

As regards this clonotype: This sequence may be a read error, since a much larger clone differs from it by one base. V usage is TRBV28 and J usage is TRBJ2-1; 7 bases map to TRBD1. Germline V gives CDR1 MDHEN, CDR2 SYDVKM. The CDR3 covers 15 residues. CDR3 sequence (DNA): TGTGCCACCAGAGTAGGGGGCGCGTCGCACAATGAGCAGTCCTTC. It translates to CATRVGGASHNEQSF.

The chain recombines TRBV19 with TRBJ2-2, with TRBD2 matching over 15 bases. Unmatched junction bases numbered 8, after V lost 5 bases and J lost 4 bases. Per germline, CDR1 LNHDA and CDR2 SQIVND (reference sequence). The CDR3 length is 18 residues. CDR3 coding DNA: TGTGCCAGTAGTCCGGGACTAGCGGGAGGCCGTCGCACCGGGGAGCTGTTTTTT. It yields the protein CASSPGLAGGRRTGELFF.

This clonotype appeared many times. This chain uses TRBV28 with TRBJ1-1; 7 nucleotides agree with TRBD1. This CDR3 is built from 14 residues. The ends lost 8 bases at V and 3 bases at J; junction bases unmatched: 9. Per germline, CDR1 MDHEN and CDR2 SYDVKM. CDR3 amino acids: CASGTQGVHTEAFF. In DNA form, the CDR3 reads TGTGCCAGCGGAACTCAGGGGGTCCACACTGAAGCTTTCTTT. Drawing the rest from reference TRBV28 and TRBJ1-1, the complete variable domain is DVKVTQSSRYLVKRTGEKVFLECVQDMDHENMFWYRQDPGLGLRLIYFSYDVKMKEKGDIPEGYSVSREKKERFSLILESASTNQTSMYLCASGTQGVHTEAFFGQGTRLTVV.

The V gene is TRBV5-5, the J gene TRBJ2-3; 9 bases fit TRBD2. J lost 5 bases, V lost 0 bases, and 13 bases had no gene match. The germline gives CDR1 SGHKS, CDR2 YYEKEE (reference sequence). CDR3 length equals 18 residues. The CDR3: CASSLGVGGRARGDTQYF. CDR3 bases: TGTGCCAGCAGCTTGGGTGTGGGCGGGAGGGCCAGGGGAGATACGCAGTATTTT.

This clonotype was picked up a small number of times. The junction departs from the called germline gene at one end, perhaps through a read error. V and J are TRBV28 and TRBJ1-5, with D possibly matching TRBD1 (5 bases). The germline gives CDR1 MDHEN, CDR2 SYDVKM. The CDR3 extends over 13 amino acids. CDR3 residues: CAGSLGRNQPQHF. The CDR3 nucleotides are TGTGCCGGCAGTTTGGGGCGCAATCAGCCCCAGCATTTT.

This clonotype was seen more than once but under ten times. The V gene is TRBV28, the J gene TRBJ2-6, with no clear D. The CDR3 runs to 15 residues. From germline, CDR1 is MDHEN and CDR2 SYDVKM. The germline V and J ends were trimmed by 3 bases and 1 base, with 7 bases remaining between them. For the CDR3, the DNA is TGTGCCAGCAGTTTTGCCGGGTCTGGGGCCAACGTCCTGACTTTC. The encoded protein is CASSFAGSGANVLTF.

This clonotype was detected a few times. The chain recombines TRBV4-1 with TRBJ1-1; weak D call: TRBD1 (6 bases). Trimming took off 1 base at V and 7 bases at J, with 10 bases between the two ends. The germline V gene encodes CDR1 MGHRA and CDR2 YSYEKL. The CDR3 is 13 residues long. The CDR3 sequence is CASSQGGGLEAFF. Here the CDR3 DNA reads TGCGCCAGCAGCCAAGGAGGGGGTCTTGAAGCTTTCTTT.